This TCR beta chain was identified in a study of T cell repertoires and HLA-DP antigens. This CDR3 spans 14 amino acids. Losses at the gene ends were 2 bases for V and 5 bases for J; bases not matched to a gene: 6. The germline V gene has CDR1 SGHRS and CDR2 YFSETQ. Produced via immunoSEQ multiplex PCR; TCRdb's table is partial and in-frame only. The data show 65,000 to 90,000 clones, over 75% seen once. In this sample, this clone turned up once. Its antigen is currently unknown. This sequence was found in a man in his sixties in good health and CMV-seronegative. The sequenced sample consisted of CD4+ T cells from PBMCs. V and J are TRBV5-1 and TRBJ2-5, with 7 nucleotides matching TRBD2. This chain's CDR3 is CASSFSSGKETQYF. DNA of the CDR3: TGCGCCAGCAGCTTTAGCAGCGGGAAGGAGACCCAGTACTTC.